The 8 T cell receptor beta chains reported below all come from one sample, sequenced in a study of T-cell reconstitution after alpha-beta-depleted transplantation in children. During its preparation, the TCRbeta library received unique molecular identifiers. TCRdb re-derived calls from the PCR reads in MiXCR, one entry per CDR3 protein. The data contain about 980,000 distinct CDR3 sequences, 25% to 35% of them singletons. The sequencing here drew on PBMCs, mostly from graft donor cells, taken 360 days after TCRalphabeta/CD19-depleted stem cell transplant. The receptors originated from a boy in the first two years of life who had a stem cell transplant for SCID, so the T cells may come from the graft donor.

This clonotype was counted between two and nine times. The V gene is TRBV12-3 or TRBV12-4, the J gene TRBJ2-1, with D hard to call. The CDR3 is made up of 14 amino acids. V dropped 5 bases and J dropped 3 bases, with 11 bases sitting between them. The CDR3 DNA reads TGTGCCAGCAGTCCACCTGGGCGCTACAATGAGCAGTTCTTC. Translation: CASSPPGRYNEQFF.

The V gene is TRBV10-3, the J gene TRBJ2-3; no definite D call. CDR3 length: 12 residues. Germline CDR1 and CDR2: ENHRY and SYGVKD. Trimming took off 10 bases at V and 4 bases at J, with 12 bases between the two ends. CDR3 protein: CARAQWSDTQYF. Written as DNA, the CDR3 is TGTGCCAGGGCGCAGTGGTCAGATACGCAGTATTTT.

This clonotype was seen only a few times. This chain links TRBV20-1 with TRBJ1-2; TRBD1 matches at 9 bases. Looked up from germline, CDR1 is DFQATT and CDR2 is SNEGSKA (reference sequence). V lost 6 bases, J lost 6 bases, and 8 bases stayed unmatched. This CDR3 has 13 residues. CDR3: CSAIKQGAHGYTF. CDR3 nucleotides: TGCAGTGCCATAAAACAGGGGGCGCATGGCTACACCTTC.

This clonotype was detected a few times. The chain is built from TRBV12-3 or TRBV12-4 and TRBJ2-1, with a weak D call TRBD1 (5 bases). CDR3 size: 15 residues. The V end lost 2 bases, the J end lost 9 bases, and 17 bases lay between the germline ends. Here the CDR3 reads CASSLLAGIGGEQFF. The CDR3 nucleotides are TGTGCCAGCAGTTTATTAGCAGGGATTGGTGGTGAGCAGTTCTTC.

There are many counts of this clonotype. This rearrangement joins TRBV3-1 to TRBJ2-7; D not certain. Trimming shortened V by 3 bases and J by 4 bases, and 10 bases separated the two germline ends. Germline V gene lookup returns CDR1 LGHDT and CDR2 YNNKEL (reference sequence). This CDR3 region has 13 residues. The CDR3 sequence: CASSQYPGYEQYF. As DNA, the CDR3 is TGTGCCAGCAGCCAGTACCCCGGTTACGAGCAGTACTTC.

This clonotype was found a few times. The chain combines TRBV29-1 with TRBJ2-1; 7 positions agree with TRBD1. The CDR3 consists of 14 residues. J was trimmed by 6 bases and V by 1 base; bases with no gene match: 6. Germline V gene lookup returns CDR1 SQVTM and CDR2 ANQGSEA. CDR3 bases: TGCAGCGTTGAAGCCCGACAGGGAAGCAATGAGCAGTTCTTC. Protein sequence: CSVEARQGSNEQFF.

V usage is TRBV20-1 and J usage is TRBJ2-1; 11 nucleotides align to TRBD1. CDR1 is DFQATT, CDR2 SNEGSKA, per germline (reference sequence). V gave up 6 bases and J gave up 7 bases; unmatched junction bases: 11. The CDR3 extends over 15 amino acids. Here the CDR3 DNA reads TGCAGTGCCCCCTACCCCGGGACAGGGGGTAATGAGCAGTTCTTC. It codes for CSAPYPGTGGNEQFF.

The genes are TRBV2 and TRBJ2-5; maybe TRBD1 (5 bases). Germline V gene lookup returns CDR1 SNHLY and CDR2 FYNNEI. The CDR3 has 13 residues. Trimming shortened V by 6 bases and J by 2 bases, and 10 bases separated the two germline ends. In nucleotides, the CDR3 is TGTGCCAGCAGCACGACAGAACAAGAGACCCAGTACTTC. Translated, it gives CASSTTEQETQYF.